This T cell receptor beta chain was retrieved from a study of post-analysis software for immune sequencing data. Whole-study results and caveats: Included in a set of about 5 TRBV segments more frequent in patients than controls were TRBV5-6, TRBV5-1 and TRBV20-1. Controls had significantly higher normalized Chao1 diversity than multiple sclerosis patients.

The sample holds a few counts of this clonotype. Its matching antigen is unknown. CDR1 and CDR2 (germline): LGHNA, YSLEER. The CDR3 is 15 amino acids. J gave up 2 bases and V 5 bases, and 6 bases lay outside the gene matches. TCR beta cDNA libraries included unique molecular identifiers. One entry per CDR3 protein results from TCRdb running MiXCR on the PCR reads. The table has around 710,000 distinct CDR3 sequences, 46% seen once. The TCR originated in a girl under 18 with multiple sclerosis. The sequenced sample was blood. The V gene is TRBV4-3, the J gene TRBJ2-7, with 10 bases lining up with TRBD1. For the CDR3, the DNA is TGCGCCAGCAGCGCCCGGGACAGGGGAGCCTACGAGCAGTACTTC. This codes for CASSARDRGAYEQYF.